What follows describes a single TCR beta chain. Transcripts of RNA were the source for amplifying TCR beta CDR3 regions. RT-PCR with HTBI primers came first, then second-round multiplex PCR. TCRdb fed the multiplex PCR reads into MiXCR, producing one record per CDR3 protein. The table shows about 700,000 distinct CDR3 sequences, with roughly 40% occurring only once. This sample was included in a study of Graves' ophthalmopathy and Graves' hyperthyroidism. The CDR3 has 16 amino acids. CDR1 and CDR2 from the germline V gene are SGHNT and YYREEE (reference sequence). The V gene lost 0 bases and the J gene lost 1 base, with 11 bases spanning the gap.

The rearrangement links TRBV5-4 to TRBJ1-5; a possible D gene is TRBD1 (5 bases). The clonotype comes from an adult man with Graves' ophthalmopathy. The specimen sequenced was peripheral blood. Here the CDR3 reads CASSLEGWDSNQPQHF. Here the CDR3 DNA reads TGTGCCAGCAGCTTGGAGGGATGGGACAGCAATCAGCCCCAGCATTTT. Full variable domain (outside the CDR3, taken from reference TRBV5-4 and TRBJ1-5): ETGVTQSPTHLIKTRGQQVTLRCSSQSGHNTVSWYQQALGQGPQFIFQYYREEENGRGNFPPRFSGLQFPNYSSELNVNALELDDSALYLCASSLEGWDSNQPQHFGDGTRLSIL.